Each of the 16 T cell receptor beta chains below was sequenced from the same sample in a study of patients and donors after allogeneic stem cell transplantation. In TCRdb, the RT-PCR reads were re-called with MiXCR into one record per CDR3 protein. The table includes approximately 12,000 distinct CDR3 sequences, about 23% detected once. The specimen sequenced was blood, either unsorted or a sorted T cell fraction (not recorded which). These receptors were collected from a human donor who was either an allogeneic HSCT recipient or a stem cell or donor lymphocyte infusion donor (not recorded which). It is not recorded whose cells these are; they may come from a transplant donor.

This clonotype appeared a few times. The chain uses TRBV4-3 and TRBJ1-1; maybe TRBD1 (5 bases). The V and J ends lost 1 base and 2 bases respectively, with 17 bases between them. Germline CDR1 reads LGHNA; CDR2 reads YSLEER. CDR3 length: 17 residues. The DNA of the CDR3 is TGCGCCAGCAGCCAAGGAACGGGGATCAGGGTTAACACTGAAGCTTTCTTT. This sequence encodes CASSQGTGIRVNTEAFF.

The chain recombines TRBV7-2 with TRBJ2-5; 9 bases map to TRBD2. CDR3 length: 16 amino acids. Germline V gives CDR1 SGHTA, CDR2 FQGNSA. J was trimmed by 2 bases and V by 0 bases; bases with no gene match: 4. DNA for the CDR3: TGTGCCAGCAGCTTAGCGACTAGCGGAGCTCAAGAGACCCAGTACTTC. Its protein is CASSLATSGAQETQYF.

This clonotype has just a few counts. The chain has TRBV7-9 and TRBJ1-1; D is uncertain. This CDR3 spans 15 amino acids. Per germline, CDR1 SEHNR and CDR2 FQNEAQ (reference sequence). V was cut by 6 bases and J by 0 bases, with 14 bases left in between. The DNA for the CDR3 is TGTGCCAGCAGGCACACCCCATTACTGAACACTGAAGCTTTCTTT. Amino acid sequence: CASRHTPLLNTEAFF.

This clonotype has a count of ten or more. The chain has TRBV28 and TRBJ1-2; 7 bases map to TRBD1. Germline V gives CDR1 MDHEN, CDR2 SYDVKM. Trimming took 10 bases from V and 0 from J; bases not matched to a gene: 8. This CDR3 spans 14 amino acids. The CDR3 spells CATLGTAPNYGYTF. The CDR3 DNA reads TGTGCCACCCTGGGGACAGCTCCTAACTATGGCTACACCTTC.

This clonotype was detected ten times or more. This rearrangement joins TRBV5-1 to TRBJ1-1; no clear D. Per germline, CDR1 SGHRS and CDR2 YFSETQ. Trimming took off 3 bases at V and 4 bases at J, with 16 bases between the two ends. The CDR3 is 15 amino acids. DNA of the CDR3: TGCGCCAGCAGCTCAGGCCCCGGCTCGGGCACTGAAGCTTTCTTT. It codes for CASSSGPGSGTEAFF.

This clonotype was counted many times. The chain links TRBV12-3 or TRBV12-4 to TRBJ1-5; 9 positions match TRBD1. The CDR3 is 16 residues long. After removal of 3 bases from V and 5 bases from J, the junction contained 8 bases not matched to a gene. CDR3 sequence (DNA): TGTGCCAGCAGTTTTTTCGGGACAGGGTGGGATCAGCCCCAGCATTTT. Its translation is CASSFFGTGWDQPQHF.

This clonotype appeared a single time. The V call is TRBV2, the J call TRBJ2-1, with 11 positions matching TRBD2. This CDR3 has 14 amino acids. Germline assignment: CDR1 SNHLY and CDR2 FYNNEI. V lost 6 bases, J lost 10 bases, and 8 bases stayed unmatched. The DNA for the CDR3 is TGTGCCAGCAGATATAGCGGGAGGGCCGTGGAGCAGTTCTTC. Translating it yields CASRYSGRAVEQFF. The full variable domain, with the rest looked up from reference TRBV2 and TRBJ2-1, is EPEVTQTPSHQVTQMGQEVILRCVPISNHLYFYWYRQILGQKVEFLVSFYNNEISEKSEIFDDQFSVERPDGSNFTLKIRSTKLEDSAMYFCASRYSGRAVEQFFGPGTRLTVL.

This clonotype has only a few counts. Here the CDR3 reads CASSPRAMNTEAFF. The CDR3 coding sequence is TGTGCCAGCAGTCCCAGGGCGATGAACACTGAAGCTTTCTTT. This chain uses TRBV6-2 or TRBV6-3 with TRBJ1-1; tentatively, D is TRBD1 (5 bases). The CDR3 is made up of 14 amino acids. The V gene's germline CDR1 is MNHEY and CDR2 SVGEGT. V was shortened by 5 bases and J by 0 bases, with 10 bases between the two germline ends.

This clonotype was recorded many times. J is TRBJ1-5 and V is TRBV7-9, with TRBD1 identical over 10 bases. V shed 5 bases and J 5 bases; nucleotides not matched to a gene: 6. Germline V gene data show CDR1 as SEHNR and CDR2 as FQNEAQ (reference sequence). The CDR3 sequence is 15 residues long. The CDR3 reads CASSVTGTGDQPQHF. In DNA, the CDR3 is TGTGCCAGCAGCGTTACCGGGACAGGGGATCAGCCCCAGCATTTT.

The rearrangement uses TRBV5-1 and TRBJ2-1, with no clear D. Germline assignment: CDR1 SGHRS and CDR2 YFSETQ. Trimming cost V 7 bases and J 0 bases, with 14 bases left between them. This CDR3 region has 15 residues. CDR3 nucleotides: TGCGCCAGCGCCGCCGCCTCTAGCTCCTACAATGAGCAGTTCTTC. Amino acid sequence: CASAAASSSYNEQFF.

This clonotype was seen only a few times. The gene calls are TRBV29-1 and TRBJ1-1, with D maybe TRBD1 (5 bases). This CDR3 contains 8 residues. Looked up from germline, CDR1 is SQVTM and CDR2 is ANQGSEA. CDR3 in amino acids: CGAGEAFF. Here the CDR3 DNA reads TGCGGGGCAGGTGAAGCTTTCTTT.

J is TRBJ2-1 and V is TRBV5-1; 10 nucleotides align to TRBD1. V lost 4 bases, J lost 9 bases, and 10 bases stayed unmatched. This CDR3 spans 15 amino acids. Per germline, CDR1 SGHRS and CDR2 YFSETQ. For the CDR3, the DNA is TGCGCCAGCAGCACCGGGACAGGGGTAATTGGTGAGCAGTTCTTC. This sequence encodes CASSTGTGVIGEQFF.

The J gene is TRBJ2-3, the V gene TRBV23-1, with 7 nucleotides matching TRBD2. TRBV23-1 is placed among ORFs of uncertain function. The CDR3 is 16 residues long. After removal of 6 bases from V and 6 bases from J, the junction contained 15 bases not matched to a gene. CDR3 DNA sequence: TGCGCCAGCAGCAAAACCGCTAGCGGACGTGGGGATACGCAGTATTTT. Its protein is CASSKTASGRGDTQYF.

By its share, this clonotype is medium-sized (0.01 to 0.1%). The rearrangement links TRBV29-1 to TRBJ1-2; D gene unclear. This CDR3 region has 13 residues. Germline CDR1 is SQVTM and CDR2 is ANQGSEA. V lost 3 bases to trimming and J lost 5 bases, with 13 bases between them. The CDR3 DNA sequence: TGCAGCGTTGAGGTGCGCGCGCGTTATGGCTACACCTTC. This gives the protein CSVEVRARYGYTF. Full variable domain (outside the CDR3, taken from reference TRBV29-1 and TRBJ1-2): SAVISQKPSRDICQRGTSLTIQCQVDSQVTMMFWYRQQPGQSLTLIATANQGSEATYESGFVIDKFPISRPNLTFSTLTVSNMSPEDSSIYLCSVEVRARYGYTFGSGTRLTVV.

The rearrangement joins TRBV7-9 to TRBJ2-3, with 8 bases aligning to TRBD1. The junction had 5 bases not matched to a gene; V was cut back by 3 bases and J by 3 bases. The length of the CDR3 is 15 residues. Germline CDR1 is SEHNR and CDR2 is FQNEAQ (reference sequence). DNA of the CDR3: TGTGCCAGCAGCTTCTCAGGGGGCCTAACAGATACGCAGTATTTT. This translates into CASSFSGGLTDTQYF.

The CDR3 reads CASSPRGGYNSPLHF. The CDR3 DNA follows: TGTGCCAGCAGTCCGAGAGGGGGCTATAATTCACCCCTCCACTTT. The chain recombines TRBV28 with TRBJ1-6; the D gene is possibly TRBD1 (6 bases). Per germline, CDR1 MDHEN and CDR2 SYDVKM. With 5 bases removed from V and 3 bases from J, the gap between germline ends came to 11 bases. The CDR3 spans 15 residues.